Following are 27 T cell receptor beta chains from one sample sequenced in a study of CD8 T cells in ankylosing spondylitis. Via MiXCR, TCRdb re-called the 5' RACE reads, giving one row per CDR3 protein. The sample carries some 240,000 distinct CDR3 sequences, approximately 7.3% recorded once. Findings and limits, study-wide: It appeared that ankylosing spondylitis blood was characterized by a TCR beta motif of fewer than 10 highly homologous variants.

No antigen has been assigned to these receptors. Sequencing input: blood, either unsorted or a sorted T cell fraction (not recorded which). These receptors were taken from a male donor with ankylosing spondylitis.

This clonotype has just a few counts. This chain links TRBV11-2 with TRBJ2-5, with a weak D call TRBD2 (5 bases). V dropped 5 bases and J dropped 1 base, with 14 bases sitting between them. Germline loops: CDR1 SGHAT, CDR2 FQNNGV. The CDR3 is made up of 15 amino acids. For the CDR3, the DNA is TGTGCCAGCAGCCCTACGGAGGTTATCCAAGAGACCCAGTACTTC. Translated: CASSPTEVIQETQYF.

This clonotype was counted many times. V is TRBV7-2 and J is TRBJ2-3; the D is unclear. Trimming pared 4 bases from V and 10 bases from J, leaving 18 bases between. The CDR3 runs 14 residues. In germline, CDR1 is SGHTA, CDR2 FQGNSA. This CDR3 is CASSSMGRPIPQYF. CDR3 nucleotides: TGTGCCAGCAGCTCTATGGGCCGCCCCATCCCGCAGTATTTT.

The J gene is TRBJ1-2, the V gene TRBV19; TRBD1 is a possible D gene (6 bases). CDR1 LNHDA and CDR2 SQIVND come from the germline V gene (reference sequence). Trimming left V 2 bases short and J 7 bases short, with 17 bases between. The CDR3 has 15 residues. CDR3 protein: CASSITGGVLTGYTF. CDR3 bases: TGTGCCAGTAGTATAACGGGGGGCGTTTTGACTGGCTACACCTTC. Full variable domain (outside the CDR3, taken from reference TRBV19 and TRBJ1-2): DGGITQSPKYLFRKEGQNVTLSCEQNLNHDAMYWYRQDPGQGLRLIYYSQIVNDFQKGDIAEGYSVSREKKESFPLTVTSAQKNPTAFYLCASSITGGVLTGYTFGSGTRLTVV.

The chain uses TRBV7-9 and TRBJ2-3; a possible D gene is TRBD2 (6 bases). The CDR3 is 14 residues long. Germline V gene lookup returns CDR1 SEHNR and CDR2 FQNEAQ (reference sequence). Trimming left V 5 bases short and J 8 bases short, with 17 bases between. The CDR3 reads CASSQTSLGLTQYF. CDR3 DNA sequence: TGTGCCAGCAGCCAGACTAGTCTCGGGCTTACGCAGTATTTT.

Many counts were recorded for this clonotype. The gene calls are TRBV7-2 and TRBJ1-1; 7 positions agree with TRBD1. CDR1 is SGHTA, CDR2 FQGNSA, per germline. The CDR3 length is 11 residues. V was pared by 7 bases and J by 11 bases, with 7 bases of the junction left unmatched. CDR3 residues: CASTPTGRAFF. The DNA of the CDR3 is TGTGCCAGCACCCCGACAGGGCGGGCTTTCTTT.

The chain links TRBV5-1 to TRBJ2-2; D gene unclear. CDR1 and CDR2 (germline): SGHRS, YFSETQ. V shed 4 bases and J shed 7 bases, with 14 bases lying between them. There are 14 residues in the CDR3. This CDR3 reads CASSPVRVDGELFF. CDR3 DNA sequence: TGCGCCAGCAGCCCTGTTCGAGTGGACGGGGAGCTGTTTTTT.

This clonotype appeared a single time. A much larger clonotype is one base distant, so this may be a read error. The chain couples TRBV5-4 to TRBJ2-3; D call uncertain. The CDR3 runs to 13 residues. The V gene's germline CDR1 is SGHNT and CDR2 YYREEE (reference sequence). Trimming took 2 bases from V and 2 from J, leaving 6 bases between them. The CDR3 sequence is CASSFYFTDTQYF. The DNA for the CDR3 is TGTGCCAGCAGCTTCTACTTCACAGATACGCAGTATTTT.

There are many counts of this clonotype. The CDR3 region is CATSSRTLSSYNSPLHF. The CDR3 bases are TGTGCCACCAGCAGTAGGACACTGAGCTCCTATAATTCACCCCTCCACTTT. V gene TRBV15 combines with J gene TRBJ1-6, with D perhaps TRBD1 (5 bases). The CDR3 is 17 amino acids. Looked up from germline, CDR1 is LNHNV and CDR2 is YYDKDF (reference sequence). Trimming removed 3 bases from V and 0 bases from J, with 12 bases in between.

This clonotype was counted a few times. This chain joins TRBV6-2 or TRBV6-3 and TRBJ1-2; 9 nucleotides line up with TRBD1. Germline V lookup: CDR1 MNHEY, CDR2 SVGEGT. This CDR3 is built from 14 residues. V shed 6 bases, J shed 3 bases, and the junction held 5 bases outside the gene matches. The CDR3 loop is CASSRTGAHYGYTF. The CDR3 DNA follows: TGTGCCAGCAGCCGGACAGGGGCCCACTATGGCTACACCTTC.

This clonotype was counted ten times or more. The junction does not match germline at one end; this may be a read error. This sequence joins TRBV5-6 and TRBJ2-5; 8 nucleotides agree with TRBD2. Germline assignment: CDR1 SGHDT and CDR2 YYEEEE. This CDR3 is 14 amino acids long. The CDR3 DNA follows: TGTGCCAGCAGTTTGGGACTAGGGGATGAGACCCAGTACTTC. Its translation is CASSLGLGDETQYF.

This clonotype was counted between two and nine times. V gene TRBV4-3 combines with J gene TRBJ1-3, with D possibly TRBD1 on 5 matching bases. CDR1 and CDR2 from the germline V gene are LGHNA and YSLEER. V gave up 1 base and J gave up 0 bases, with 7 bases separating them. This CDR3 spans 15 amino acids. The CDR3 region has the DNA TGCGCCAGCAGCCAAGGACAGAACTCTGGAAACACCATATATTTT. It is translated as CASSQGQNSGNTIYF.

The genes are TRBV12-3 or TRBV12-4 and TRBJ1-2, with D uncertain. This CDR3 spans 13 amino acids. Trimming took 5 bases from V and 8 from J, leaving 15 bases between them. CDR3 DNA sequence: TGTGCCAGCAGTCCGTTCGACCAATGGGGCTACACCTTC. It translates to CASSPFDQWGYTF.

This clonotype has at least ten counts. The CDR3 DNA is TGTGCCAGCAGTGAATATGAAGGGTCGCGAGAGACCCAGTACTTC. This gives the protein CASSEYEGSRETQYF. The chain links TRBV25-1 to TRBJ2-5; no definite D call. Germline CDR1 reads MGHDK; CDR2 reads SYGVNS. Trimming pared 0 bases from V and 4 bases from J, leaving 12 bases between. This CDR3 contains 15 residues.

This clonotype showed up many times. The chain employs TRBV7-2 and TRBJ1-5, with D unresolved. V lost 2 bases to trimming and J lost 6 bases, with 20 bases between them. Germline lookup yields CDR1 SGHTA and CDR2 FQGNSA. CDR3 length equals 17 residues. CDR3 amino acids: CASSLFVRAIGVQPQHF. DNA for the CDR3: TGTGCCAGCAGCTTATTTGTTAGGGCCATAGGAGTTCAGCCCCAGCATTTT.

This clonotype was seen repeatedly, ten times or more. This chain joins TRBV7-9 and TRBJ1-5; possibly TRBD1 for D (6 bases). The V gene lost 1 base and the J gene lost 2 bases, with 9 bases spanning the gap. There are 15 residues in the CDR3. Germline lookup yields CDR1 SEHNR and CDR2 FQNEAQ (reference sequence). The CDR3 nucleotides read TGTGCCAGCAGCTTAGGGGGGGCGGGCAATCAGCCCCAGCATTTT. Encoded protein: CASSLGGAGNQPQHF.

This sequence joins TRBV27 and TRBJ2-7; a possible D gene is TRBD2 (5 bases). The CDR3 loop spans 13 amino acids. Trimming removed 8 bases from V and 3 bases from J, with 14 bases in between. Germline CDR1 MNHEY, CDR2 SMNVEV (reference sequence). The CDR3 DNA reads TGTGCCAGCGGTGAGGGTTTGGGCTACGAGCAGTACTTC. This translates into CASGEGLGYEQYF.

This clonotype was recorded a few times. This chain uses TRBV30 with TRBJ2-7, with D perhaps TRBD2 (5 bases). V dropped 3 bases and J dropped 2 bases, with 14 bases sitting between them. Germline loops: CDR1 GTSNPN, CDR2 SVGIG (reference sequence). There are 14 residues in the CDR3. The CDR3 coding sequence is TGTGCCTGGAGGGATAGAGGGAGTACCTACGAGCAGTACTTC. Encoded protein: CAWRDRGSTYEQYF.

This clonotype was found many times. V usage is TRBV7-8 and J usage is TRBJ2-7; 7 nucleotides align to TRBD1. CDR3 length: 14 amino acids. Trimming cost V 5 bases and J 7 bases; bases outside gene matches: 11. Germline assignment: CDR1 SGHVS and CDR2 FQNEAQ. The DNA for the CDR3 is TGTGCCAGCAGCCAATGGACAGGCTTGTGGGAGCAGTACTTC. Protein sequence: CASSQWTGLWEQYF.

The V call is TRBV5-6, the J call TRBJ1-5, with 11 bases matching TRBD1. Germline V gene sequence: CDR1 SGHDT, CDR2 YYEEEE. This CDR3 spans 15 amino acids. V shed 4 bases and J 6 bases; nucleotides not matched to a gene: 6. The CDR3 reads CASSADRGLGQPQHF. CDR3 bases: TGTGCCAGCAGCGCGGACAGGGGGCTGGGTCAGCCCCAGCATTTT.

This clonotype was picked up a small number of times. The chain joins TRBV5-1 to TRBJ2-1; D is undetermined. V was shortened by 2 bases and J by 7 bases, with 7 bases between the two germline ends. The length of the CDR3 is 12 residues. Germline assignment: CDR1 SGHRS and CDR2 YFSETQ. CDR3 protein: CASSFLGNEQFF. For the CDR3, the DNA is TGCGCCAGCAGCTTTCTCGGGAATGAGCAGTTCTTC.

This clonotype appeared many times. This chain links TRBV6-1 with TRBJ2-1; D gene ambiguous. The CDR3 sequence is 12 residues long. The V gene's germline CDR1 is MNHNS and CDR2 SASEGT. The V end lost 8 bases, the J end lost 5 bases, and 10 bases lay between the germline ends. The CDR3 nucleotides are TGTGCCAGCGATGGGCCACACAATGAGCAGTTCTTC. This encodes CASDGPHNEQFF.

The sample holds many counts of this clonotype. The chain uses TRBV28 and TRBJ1-5, with D tentatively TRBD1 (6 bases). V was cut by 1 base and J by 5 bases, with 12 bases left in between. Germline V CDR1 and CDR2: MDHEN, SYDVKM. The CDR3 has 15 amino acids. The CDR3 spells CASSLSLTGYQPQHF. In DNA, the CDR3 is TGTGCCAGCAGTTTATCCCTAACAGGGTATCAGCCCCAGCATTTT.

In regard to this clonotype: The junction departs from the called germline gene at one end, perhaps through a read error. V gene TRBV7-7 combines with J gene TRBJ2-5; no definite D call. Per the germline V gene, CDR1 is SSHAT and CDR2 is FNYEAQ (reference sequence). The CDR3 has 15 residues. CDR3 in DNA: TGTGCTAGCAGCTCTAGTTTTAAACCCCCCGAGACCCAGTACTTC. It translates to CASSSSFKPPETQYF.

This clonotype was seen repeatedly, ten times or more. The chain employs TRBV29-1 and TRBJ1-2; 7 bases are shared with TRBD1. This CDR3 is built from 11 residues. V trimming: 7 bases; J trimming: 6 bases; junction bases outside the gene matches: 5. The germline gives CDR1 SQVTM, CDR2 ANQGSEA. Written as DNA, the CDR3 is TGCAGCGATGACAGGGAGAATGGCTACACCTTC. It is translated as CSDDRENGYTF.

This clonotype appeared many times. The V gene is TRBV5-1, the J gene TRBJ2-1, with D perhaps TRBD2 (6 bases). The CDR3 is 14 amino acids. Germline CDR1 and CDR2: SGHRS and YFSETQ. Trimming pared 4 bases from V and 5 bases from J, leaving 13 bases between. CDR3 DNA: TGCGCCAGCAGCCAACCCCCGGGGGACAATGAGCAGTTCTTC. This codes for CASSQPPGDNEQFF.

This clonotype was counted only a few times. CDR3 DNA sequence: TGCGCCAGCAGCTTGTTGGGGGTCGCGAACACAGATACGCAGTATTTT. As protein: CASSLLGVANTDTQYF. The gene calls are TRBV5-1 and TRBJ2-3; D tentatively reads TRBD1 or TRBD2 (5 bases each). This CDR3 has 16 residues. CDR1 is SGHRS and CDR2 is YFSETQ in the germline V gene. The V end lost 1 base, the J end lost 2 bases, and 14 bases lay between the germline ends. The whole variable domain, filled in from reference TRBV5-1 and TRBJ2-3, reads KAGVTQTPRYLIKTRGQQVTLSCSPISGHRSVSWYQQTPGQGLQFLFEYFSETQRNKGNFPGRFSGRQFSNSRSEMNVSTLELGDSALYLCASSLLGVANTDTQYFGPGTRLTVL.

V gene TRBV6-2 or TRBV6-3 combines with J gene TRBJ1-1, with a weak D call TRBD1 (5 bases). CDR1 is MNHEY, CDR2 SVGEGT, per germline. This CDR3 is 16 amino acids long. Trimming cost V 2 bases and J 0 bases, with 13 bases left between them. Written as DNA, the CDR3 is TGTGCCAGCAGTTACACGACGACAGACATGAACACTGAAGCTTTCTTT. As protein: CASSYTTTDMNTEAFF.